The 26 T cell receptor beta chains presented below share a single source sample, sequenced in a study of shared clonotypes between healthy human individuals. Only in-frame clones appear in the TCRdb table, and some are missing; sequencing was by immunoSEQ multiplex PCR. The sample lists 600,000 to 700,000 clones, around four fifths occurring once. Sequencing used memory CD4+ T cells sorted from blood. Subset here: CD45RA-negative fraction. The receptors stem from a woman aged 25 to 39 in good health.

This clone was counted a few times. This chain links TRBV6-5 with TRBJ2-1; maybe TRBD2 (5 bases). V was trimmed by 2 bases and J by 7 bases, leaving 15 bases between them. The CDR3 sequence is 15 residues long. Germline V gene lookup returns CDR1 MNHEY and CDR2 SVGAGI. This chain's CDR3 is CASSYDPASRNEQFF. The DNA for the CDR3 is TGTGCCAGCAGTTACGATCCGGCTAGCCGGAATGAGCAGTTCTTC.

This clone was counted between two and nine times. Other DNA sequences within the sample encode an identical CDR3. This chain connects TRBV7-8 to TRBJ1-4; D perhaps matches TRBD1 (6 bases). V lost 5 bases and J 3 bases, leaving 10 bases between the germline ends. The CDR3 is made up of 14 amino acids. Germline CDR1 reads SGHVS; CDR2 reads FQNEAQ. The DNA of the CDR3 is TGTGCCAGCAGCCGGACAGACCCTAATGAAAAACTGTTTTTT. It codes for CASSRTDPNEKLFF. The full variable domain, completed using reference TRBV7-8 and TRBJ1-4, is GAGVSQSPRYKVAKRGQDVALRCDPISGHVSLFWYQQALGQGPEFLTYFQNEAQLDKSGLPSDRFFAERPEGSVSTLKIQRTQQEDSAVYLCASSRTDPNEKLFFGSGTQLSVL.

The chain has TRBV7-8 and TRBJ2-7; 7 bases map to TRBD2. With V trimmed by 3 bases and J by 4 bases, 6 bases remained unmatched. Germline CDR1 and CDR2: SGHVS and FQNEAQ. The CDR3 sequence is 14 residues long. The CDR3 region is CASSFSRGSYEQYF. The CDR3 DNA reads TGTGCCAGCAGCTTTTCGCGCGGGAGTTACGAGCAGTACTTC.

With respect to this clone: At one boundary the junction diverges from the germline segment, which might be a read error. The chain uses TRBV7-9 and TRBJ2-3; 9 bases are shared with TRBD2. This CDR3 is built from 15 residues. Germline CDR1 SEHNR, CDR2 FQNEAQ (reference sequence). The CDR3 DNA is TGTGCCAGCAGCCTAGCGGGACAGAGCGGAGATACGCAGTATTTT. Amino acids: CASSLAGQSGDTQYF.

This CDR3 reads CASTTTISGANVLTF. The CDR3 DNA reads TGTGCCAGCACCACGACTATCTCTGGGGCCAACGTCCTGACTTTC. This sequence joins TRBV11-1 and TRBJ2-6; TRBD2 might be the D (5 bases). The CDR3 sequence is 15 residues long. The V and J ends lost 7 bases and 0 bases respectively, with 10 bases between them. The germline CDR1 and CDR2 sequences are SGHAT and FQDESV (reference sequence).

Many counts were recorded for this clone. The V gene is TRBV5-1, the J gene TRBJ2-7; 8 bases match TRBD1. The germline V gene encodes CDR1 SGHRS and CDR2 YFSETQ. Unmatched junction bases numbered 5, after V lost 3 bases and J lost 0 bases. The CDR3 runs to 15 residues. CDR3 amino acids: CASSWGQEVSYEQYF. CDR3 bases: TGCGCCAGCAGCTGGGGACAGGAGGTCTCCTACGAGCAGTACTTC.

The rearrangement joins TRBV7-8 to TRBJ2-7; D gene ambiguous. V was cut by 5 bases and J by 0 bases, with 14 bases left in between. The CDR3 is 15 amino acids. Germline V gives CDR1 SGHVS, CDR2 FQNEAQ. The DNA for the CDR3 is TGTGCCAGCAGCGCAGATAATCCGGGCTCCTACGAGCAGTACTTC. This gives the protein CASSADNPGSYEQYF.

The genes are TRBV18 and TRBJ2-7; 9 positions agree with TRBD1. The CDR3 extends over 14 amino acids. Germline CDR1 and CDR2: KGHSH and LQKENI. V lost 3 bases, J lost 5 bases, and 5 bases stayed unmatched. CDR3: CASSPGQGSHEQYF. CDR3 in DNA: TGTGCCAGCTCACCCGGACAGGGGAGCCACGAGCAGTACTTC.

The J gene is TRBJ2-7, the V gene TRBV6-6, with 10 bases fitting TRBD2. V shed 2 bases and J 3 bases; nucleotides not matched to a gene: 4. CDR3 length: 15 amino acids. Per the germline V gene, CDR1 is MNHNY and CDR2 is SVGAGI (reference sequence). CDR3 sequence reads: CASSYRTSGYYEQYF. The CDR3 DNA reads TGTGCCAGCAGTTACCGGACTAGCGGCTACTACGAGCAGTACTTC.

The chain carries TRBV5-4 and TRBJ2-1; 7 bases fit TRBD2. CDR1 is SGHNT, CDR2 YYREEE, per germline (reference sequence). The CDR3 is 15 residues long. V lost 0 bases, J lost 6 bases, and 6 bases stayed unmatched. This CDR3 reads CASSLAGGRRNEQFF. The CDR3, as DNA: TGTGCCAGCAGCTTGGCGGGCGGGAGACGCAATGAGCAGTTCTTC. The full variable domain, in which reference TRBV5-4 and TRBJ2-1 provide the parts outside the CDR3, is ETGVTQSPTHLIKTRGQQVTLRCSSQSGHNTVSWYQQALGQGPQFIFQYYREEENGRGNFPPRFSGLQFPNYSSELNVNALELDDSALYLCASSLAGGRRNEQFFGPGTRLTVL.

The count of this clone is one. The same CDR3 arises from other DNA sequences in this sample as well. The genes are TRBV18 and TRBJ1-3; no clear D. The CDR3 spans 15 residues. Germline V gene sequence: CDR1 KGHSH, CDR2 LQKENI. The ends were cut back, 0 bases at V and 4 bases at J, with 10 bases in the middle. In nucleotides, the CDR3 is TGTGCCAGCTCACCACCGGTGGGGAGCGGAAACACCATATATTTT. This codes for CASSPPVGSGNTIYF. The whole variable domain, remainder taken from reference TRBV18 and TRBJ1-3, is NAGVMQNPRHLVRRRGQEARLRCSPMKGHSHVYWYRQLPEEGLKFMVYLQKENIIDESGMPKERFSAEFPKEGPSILRIQQVVRGDSAAYFCASSPPVGSGNTIYFGEGSWLTVV.

V gene TRBV27 combines with J gene TRBJ2-2; 11 bases map to TRBD2. CDR1 and CDR2 from the germline V gene are MNHEY and SMNVEV (reference sequence). This CDR3 spans 16 amino acids. V lost 5 bases, J lost 6 bases, and 8 bases stayed unmatched. This CDR3 reads CASSPILAGVAGELFF. The CDR3, as DNA: TGTGCCAGCAGTCCGATACTAGCGGGAGTCGCCGGGGAGCTGTTTTTT.

The rearrangement uses TRBV10-1 and TRBJ2-2; possibly TRBD2 for D (6 bases). Germline CDR1 reads WNHNN; CDR2 reads SYGVQD (reference sequence). Trimming removed 7 bases at V and 3 bases at J, with 9 bases between. The CDR3 is made up of 13 amino acids. CDR3 protein: CASTSVDTGELFF. DNA of the CDR3: TGCGCCAGCACTAGCGTAGACACCGGGGAGCTGTTTTTT.

The chain carries TRBV28 and TRBJ2-7; a weak D match, TRBD2 (5 bases). The CDR3 sequence is 14 residues long. The germline V gene encodes CDR1 MDHEN and CDR2 SYDVKM. V lost 9 bases, J lost 2 bases, and 17 bases lay in between. The CDR3 DNA reads TGTGCCAGTGGAGAGGGCCAACCCCCCTACGAGCAGTACTTC. Its protein is CASGEGQPPYEQYF.

This chain connects TRBV6-8 to TRBJ2-7; TRBD2 agrees at 7 bases. Germline V gene data show CDR1 as MNHGY and CDR2 as SAAAGT. Germline trimming cut 10 bases from V and 0 bases from J; bases unmatched to any gene: 18. The CDR3 runs 17 residues. CDR3 sequence (DNA): TGTGCCATCGGGGAGGGATCGAAAACGGGGAGCTCCTACGAGCAGTACTTC. It specifies CAIGEGSKTGSSYEQYF.

The chain recombines TRBV28 with TRBJ1-2; 9 bases align to TRBD1. Germline V gene sequence: CDR1 MDHEN, CDR2 SYDVKM. V shed 3 bases, J shed 2 bases, and the junction held 4 bases outside the gene matches. The CDR3 contains 15 residues. In DNA form, the CDR3 reads TGTGCCAGCAGTTTTGGGGGGACAGGGAACTATGGCTACACCTTC. Its protein product is CASSFGGTGNYGYTF.

The table lists this clone with a few counts. This CDR3 is CASNHLAGAQETQYF. In nucleotides, the CDR3 is TGTGCCAGCAACCACCTTGCGGGGGCCCAAGAGACCCAGTACTTC. The rearrangement joins TRBV14 to TRBJ2-5, with D possibly matching TRBD2 (7 bases). This CDR3 spans 15 amino acids. Trimming took off 7 bases at V and 1 base at J, with 16 bases between the two ends. Germline CDR1 reads SGHDN; CDR2 reads FVKESK.

The chain carries TRBV10-3 and TRBJ1-3; no clear D gene. Germline V gene sequence: CDR1 ENHRY, CDR2 SYGVKD. CDR3 length equals 15 residues. Trimming pared 2 bases from V and 2 bases from J, leaving 10 bases between. The CDR3 sequence: CAISEDLGTGNTIYF. CDR3 DNA: TGTGCCATCAGTGAGGACTTAGGGACTGGAAACACCATATATTTT.

The count of this clone is one. The chain has TRBV9 and TRBJ1-2, with 7 bases matching TRBD1. The CDR3 contains 14 residues. The germline gives CDR1 SGDLS, CDR2 YYNGEE. The V gene end was trimmed by 3 bases and the J gene end by 5 bases; junction bases not matched to a gene: 7. CDR3 nucleotides: TGTGCCAGCAGCGGGGAGGGGGCAGGGTATGGCTACACCTTC. It translates to CASSGEGAGYGYTF.

J is TRBJ1-1 and V is TRBV4-1; D unresolved. V was pared by 3 bases and J by 8 bases, with 13 bases between. CDR1 and CDR2 from the germline V gene are MGHRA and YSYEKL. CDR3 size: 13 residues. The DNA of the CDR3 is TGCGCCAGCAGCCAGGCGACCTACAGAGAAGCTTTCTTT. This codes for CASSQATYREAFF.

The chain has TRBV7-8 and TRBJ1-5; possibly TRBD1 for D (5 bases). The CDR3 covers 16 residues. Germline CDR1 SGHVS, CDR2 FQNEAQ. Trimming took off 3 bases at V and 1 base at J, with 13 bases between the two ends. The chain's CDR3 is CASSFTGDRSNQPQHF. For the CDR3, the DNA is TGTGCCAGCAGCTTTACAGGAGACCGGAGCAATCAGCCCCAGCATTTT.

The chain links TRBV7-9 to TRBJ2-1; D remains unclear. The germline V gene has CDR1 SEHNR and CDR2 FQNEAQ (reference sequence). The CDR3 totals 16 residues. V lost 7 bases and J lost 1, with 17 bases in between. CDR3 sequence: CASTHRQDSSYNEQFF. CDR3 coding DNA: TGTGCCAGCACTCATAGACAAGACTCTTCCTACAATGAGCAGTTCTTC. Complete variable domain (other parts from reference TRBV7-9 and TRBJ2-1): DTGVSQNPRHKITKRGQNVTFRCDPISEHNRLYWYRQTLGQGPEFLTYFQNEAQLEKSRLLSDRFSAERPKGSFSTLEIQRTEQGDSAMYLCASTHRQDSSYNEQFFGPGTRLTVL.

This clone was counted between two and nine times. The chain couples TRBV11-3 to TRBJ1-1; D may be TRBD1 (6 bases). The V gene lost 1 base and the J gene lost 4 bases, with 19 bases spanning the gap. This CDR3 is built from 17 residues. Germline-derived CDR1 and CDR2 are SGHNT and YENEEA. CDR3 bases: TGTGCCAGCAGCTTAGTAGGGGGTTTCACCCGGACCACTGAAGCTTTCTTT. This codes for CASSLVGGFTRTTEAFF.

The chain joins TRBV5-4 to TRBJ2-1, with 7 bases matching TRBD2. The CDR3 has 15 amino acids. The junction had 8 bases not matched to a gene; V was cut back by 2 bases and J by 6 bases. Germline assignment: CDR1 SGHNT and CDR2 YYREEE (reference sequence). CDR3 bases: TGTGCCAGCAGCTTTAAGCGGGAAACTCTCAATGAGCAGTTCTTC. This codes for CASSFKRETLNEQFF. Full variable domain (missing parts from reference TRBV5-4 and TRBJ2-1): ETGVTQSPTHLIKTRGQQVTLRCSSQSGHNTVSWYQQALGQGPQFIFQYYREEENGRGNFPPRFSGLQFPNYSSELNVNALELDDSALYLCASSFKRETLNEQFFGPGTRLTVL.

The chain recombines TRBV11-1 with TRBJ2-1; 9 bases fit TRBD2. Germline V CDR1 and CDR2: SGHAT, FQDESV (reference sequence). The V gene end was trimmed by 6 bases and the J gene end by 4 bases; junction bases not matched to a gene: 7. This CDR3 is 15 amino acids long. CDR3 coding DNA: TGTGCCAGCAGTAAAATAGCGGGAGCTTACAATGAGCAGTTCTTC. The encoded protein is CASSKIAGAYNEQFF.

The J gene is TRBJ1-1, the V gene TRBV5-5, with a tentative D call TRBD1 (5 bases). The V and J ends lost 4 bases and 7 bases respectively, with 17 bases between them. The CDR3 has 14 amino acids. Per germline, CDR1 SGHKS and CDR2 YYEKEE (reference sequence). The CDR3 here is CASSRALGRDEAFF. CDR3 coding DNA: TGTGCCAGCAGCCGGGCCCTGGGGCGGGATGAAGCTTTCTTT.